This entry lists 28 T cell receptor beta chains sequenced from one sample in a study of regulatory T cells in long-lasting Graves disease. The time point is: persistent/refractory GD, antithyroid drugs over 5 years with positive TRAb. With RNA extracted from PBMCs as input, the TCR library was made. Researchers made TCR beta libraries by using iRepertoire HTBI primers and running Arm-PCR on CDR3 regions. TCRdb re-derived calls from the multiplex PCR reads in MiXCR, one entry per CDR3 protein. In the table there are some 300,000 distinct CDR3 sequences, 20% to 25% of which are singletons. The sequencing here drew on peripheral blood mononuclear cells (PBMCs), taken when the disease was refractory, from a patient treated with antithyroid drugs. The receptors derive from a female donor with Graves disease.

Of note for this clonotype: One end of the junction does not line up with germline, which may come from a read error. This chain connects TRBV11-2 to TRBJ2-7; D might be TRBD2 (6 bases). Per germline, CDR1 SGHAT and CDR2 FQNNGV. This CDR3 contains 15 residues. The DNA for the CDR3 is TGTGCCGGCAGCTTAGTTAGCGGAAAGCAGTACGAGCAGTACTTC. As protein: CAGSLVSGKQYEQYF. The full variable domain, its missing parts supplied by reference TRBV11-2 and TRBJ2-7, is EAGVAQSPRYKIIEKRQSVAFWCNPISGHATLYWYQQILGQGPKLLIQFQNNGVVDDSQLPKDRFSAERLKGVDSTLKIQPAKLEDSAVYLCAGSLVSGKQYEQYFGPGTRLTVT.

This clonotype was recorded a few times. V usage is TRBV7-2 and J usage is TRBJ2-7; 11 positions agree with TRBD2. Looked up from germline, CDR1 is SGHTA and CDR2 is FQGNSA. This CDR3 is built from 15 residues. V shed 3 bases, J shed 4 bases, and the junction held 5 bases outside the gene matches. CDR3 nucleotides: TGTGCCAGCAGCTTTCCGGGACTAGCGGCGTACGAGCAGTACTTC. Residues: CASSFPGLAAYEQYF.

This clonotype has a handful of counts. CDR3 sequence (DNA): TGCGCCAGCAGCCAAGATCTTACTAGCCACACCGGGGAGCTGTTTTTT. It encodes CASSQDLTSHTGELFF. The J gene is TRBJ2-2, the V gene TRBV4-3, with a weak D call TRBD2 (6 bases). CDR1 is LGHNA and CDR2 is YSLEER in the germline V gene. V was shortened by 0 bases and J by 3 bases, with 11 bases between the two germline ends. This CDR3 comprises 16 residues.

This clonotype has a count of ten or more. This chain uses TRBV28 with TRBJ2-7; D is perhaps TRBD1 or TRBD2 (6 bases each). Germline CDR1 reads MDHEN; CDR2 reads SYDVKM. V gave up 1 base and J gave up 5 bases, with 9 bases separating them. CDR3 size: 13 residues. The CDR3 DNA reads TGTGCCAGCAGTTTATCGGGGGCCCACGAGCAGTACTTC. It is translated as CASSLSGAHEQYF.

The V and J genes are TRBV5-6 and TRBJ2-5; D unclear. Trimming took off 2 bases at V and 0 bases at J, with 14 bases between the two ends. The CDR3 totals 16 residues. Germline V gene lookup returns CDR1 SGHDT and CDR2 YYEEEE. This CDR3 is CASSFRIGQYQETQYF. The CDR3 coding sequence is TGTGCCAGCAGCTTCAGGATCGGCCAGTACCAAGAGACCCAGTACTTC.

This clonotype has only a few counts. The chain joins TRBV9 to TRBJ2-5; perhaps TRBD1 as D (5 bases). This CDR3 region has 15 residues. CDR1 is SGDLS and CDR2 is YYNGEE in the germline V gene. With 3 bases removed from V and 1 base from J, the gap between germline ends came to 13 bases. The CDR3 spells CASSAIGQGQETQYF. The CDR3 DNA follows: TGTGCCAGCAGCGCCATCGGGCAGGGCCAAGAGACCCAGTACTTC.

About this clonotype: A read error is possible here, since a much larger clone lies one base away. The chain has TRBV24-1 and TRBJ2-2; D is ambiguous. The CDR3 is made up of 12 amino acids. From germline, CDR1 is KGHDR and CDR2 SFDVKD. V dropped 4 bases and J dropped 3 bases, with 2 bases sitting between them. The CDR3 sequence: CATSDYTGELFF. CDR3 DNA: TGTGCCACCAGTGACTACACCGGGGAGCTGTTTTTT.

This clonotype has ten or more counts. Germline and junction disagree at one end, which may indicate a read error. The chain's CDR3 is CSATSGQLNQPQHF. CDR3 sequence (DNA): TGCAGCGCTACGTCTGGTCAGCTCAATCAGCCCCAGCATTTT. The chain has TRBV20-1 and TRBJ1-5; D not certain. CDR1 and CDR2 (germline): DFQATT, SNEGSKA (reference sequence). This CDR3 region has 14 residues.

This clonotype was observed many times. The chain links TRBV20-1 to TRBJ2-2; maybe TRBD2 (6 bases). CDR1 and CDR2 (germline): DFQATT, SNEGSKA (reference sequence). The V end lost 2 bases, the J end lost 3 bases, and 19 bases lay between the germline ends. CDR3 length: 17 residues. DNA of the CDR3: TGCAGTGCTAGAAGGGGCGTCCAGGACTACCACACCGGGGAGCTGTTTTTT. This codes for CSARRGVQDYHTGELFF.

In this sample, this clonotype turned up many times. This chain uses TRBV28 with TRBJ2-5; TRBD1 agrees at 9 bases. Trimming removed 6 bases from V and 4 bases from J; junction bases left unmatched: 9. The CDR3 has 15 residues. Germline V gene sequence: CDR1 MDHEN, CDR2 SYDVKM. The CDR3 region has the DNA TGTGCCAGCAGCCCCGGGACAGGGTCTCGAGAGACCCAGTACTTC. Its protein product is CASSPGTGSRETQYF.

This clonotype occurred a few times. The chain joins TRBV27 to TRBJ1-6; the D is unclear. Germline loops: CDR1 MNHEY, CDR2 SMNVEV (reference sequence). This CDR3 comprises 13 residues. V shed 2 bases and J shed 9 bases, with 8 bases lying between them. This CDR3 reads CASSLIGPSPLHF. The CDR3 DNA is TGTGCCAGCAGTTTAATCGGGCCTTCACCCCTCCACTTT.

The table lists this clonotype with a few counts. This may be a read error: a much more frequent sequence differs by one nucleotide. The chain is built from TRBV14 and TRBJ1-1; 10 positions agree with TRBD1. Per the germline V gene, CDR1 is SGHDN and CDR2 is FVKESK. V was clipped by 6 bases and J by 3 bases; unmatched bases: 1. The CDR3 sequence is 13 residues long. Here the CDR3 DNA reads TGTGCCAGCAGGGACAGGGGGGACACTGAAGCTTTCTTT. This translates into CASRDRGDTEAFF.

This clonotype was counted at least ten times. This rearrangement joins TRBV7-9 to TRBJ2-5, with D possibly matching TRBD1 (6 bases). Germline CDR1 and CDR2: SEHNR and FQNEAQ (reference sequence). CDR3 length: 12 amino acids. Trimming took off 4 bases at V and 8 bases at J, with 11 bases between the two ends. The CDR3 loop is CASSSRQDTQYF. The CDR3 DNA is TGTGCCAGCAGCTCCAGACAGGACACCCAGTACTTC.

This clonotype has just a few counts. The chain employs TRBV20-1 and TRBJ1-6, with a possible D match to TRBD1 (5 bases). The CDR3 has 14 amino acids. Trimming pared 6 bases from V and 4 bases from J, leaving 13 bases between. Germline loops: CDR1 DFQATT, CDR2 SNEGSKA (reference sequence). The CDR3 DNA reads as TGCAGTGCGGACATCTCCACTTATAATTCACCCCTCCACTTT. Translated, it gives CSADISTYNSPLHF.

The DNA of the CDR3 is TGTGCCAGCAGCCATACCAGGGGTCCAGGAAACACCATATATTTT. Translating it yields CASSHTRGPGNTIYF. The gene calls are TRBV3-1 and TRBJ1-3; D perhaps matches TRBD1 (6 bases). The CDR3 consists of 15 residues. V was clipped by 3 bases and J by 4 bases, with 13 bases between them. Germline CDR1 and CDR2: LGHDT and YNNKEL (reference sequence).

In its sample, this clonotype was seen a few times. The chain links TRBV7-2 to TRBJ2-7; D may match TRBD1 or TRBD2 (5 bases each). V lost 6 bases and J lost 0, with 18 bases in between. The germline V gene encodes CDR1 SGHTA and CDR2 FQGNSA. This CDR3 has 16 residues. The CDR3 region has the DNA TGTGCCAGCAGTGGGGGTTGGGCTTTGAGCTCCTACGAGCAGTACTTC. Its protein product is CASSGGWALSSYEQYF.

This clonotype was observed many times. This chain uses TRBV28 with TRBJ2-7; a possible D gene is TRBD2 (7 bases). Trimming removed 4 bases from V and 5 bases from J, with 12 bases in between. The CDR3 runs to 13 residues. Germline assignment: CDR1 MDHEN and CDR2 SYDVKM. CDR3 amino acids: CASSYGGPDEQYF. CDR3 DNA sequence: TGTGCCAGCAGTTACGGGGGGCCCGACGAGCAGTACTTC.

This clonotype was seen repeatedly, ten times or more. The rearrangement uses TRBV28 and TRBJ2-5, with TRBD2 matching over 7 bases. The CDR3 extends over 13 amino acids. Germline loops: CDR1 MDHEN, CDR2 SYDVKM. The V and J ends lost 2 bases and 4 bases, in that order; junction bases with no gene match: 1. The CDR3 region has the DNA TGTGCCAGCAGTTTACGGGAGGCAGAGACCCAGTACTTC. Translated, it gives CASSLREAETQYF.

This clonotype was seen ten or more times. V usage is TRBV3-1 and J usage is TRBJ1-5, with TRBD1 as a possible D gene (5 bases). CDR3 size: 17 residues. Germline lookup yields CDR1 LGHDT and CDR2 YNNKEL (reference sequence). V lost 1 base and J lost 3, with 16 bases in between. This CDR3 reads CASSQGSFGDYNQPQHF. The CDR3 coding sequence is TGTGCCAGCAGCCAAGGGAGTTTTGGGGACTACAATCAGCCCCAGCATTTT. The complete variable domain, with remaining parts taken from reference TRBV3-1 and TRBJ1-5, reads DTAVSQTPKYLVTQMGNDKSIKCEQNLGHDTMYWYKQDSKKFLKIMFSYNNKELIINETVPNRFSPKSPDKAHLNLHINSLELGDSAVYFCASSQGSFGDYNQPQHFGDGTRLSIL.

In its sample, this clonotype was seen a few times. The chain combines TRBV28 with TRBJ2-1, with a weak D call TRBD2 (6 bases). Trimming took off 7 bases at V and 6 bases at J, with 16 bases between the two ends. This CDR3 spans 14 amino acids. Per the germline V gene, CDR1 is MDHEN and CDR2 is SYDVKM. The CDR3 nucleotides read TGTGCCAGCACCCGGGACTTGGATACCAATGAGCAGTTCTTC. As protein: CASTRDLDTNEQFF.

V gene TRBV6-2 or TRBV6-3 combines with J gene TRBJ2-7; D remains unclear. The CDR3 contains 11 residues. V was shortened by 4 bases and J by 6 bases, with 7 bases between the two germline ends. Germline assignment: CDR1 MNHEY and CDR2 SVGEGT. The CDR3 DNA follows: TGTGCCAGCAGTTCCTTATCCGAGCAGTACTTC. Translating gives CASSSLSEQYF.

V and J are TRBV15 and TRBJ1-5; D might be TRBD1 (5 bases). Germline CDR1 and CDR2: LNHNV and YYDKDF (reference sequence). CDR3 length: 16 residues. V dropped 0 bases and J dropped 7 bases, with 16 bases sitting between them. CDR3 coding DNA: TGTGCCACCAGCAGAGATGTGTCAGGGTCTGGGCAGCCCCAGCATTTT. Translating it yields CATSRDVSGSGQPQHF.

This clonotype was seen at least ten times. In nucleotides, the CDR3 is TGTGCCAGCAGCTTATCTCCGGTAGGAGGCTACACCTTC. Translated: CASSLSPVGGYTF. The chain links TRBV7-3 to TRBJ1-2; D remains ambiguous. Between the trimmed V and J ends, which lost 2 bases and 8 bases, there was a span of 12 bases. The CDR3 totals 13 residues. CDR1 is SGHTA and CDR2 is FQGTGA in the germline V gene.

This clonotype was recorded at least ten times. The chain recombines TRBV7-2 with TRBJ2-5; 12 bases are shared with TRBD2. V gave up 5 bases and J gave up 3 bases; unmatched junction bases: 10. In germline, CDR1 is SGHTA, CDR2 FQGNSA. CDR3 length equals 17 residues. DNA of the CDR3: TGTGCCAGCAGCACAAGAGTGCTAGCGGGAGGGAAAGAGACCCAGTACTTC. Its protein is CASSTRVLAGGKETQYF.

The sample holds many counts of this clonotype. V and J are TRBV18 and TRBJ1-1; TRBD1 might be the D (5 bases). There are 13 residues in the CDR3. V gave up 8 bases and J gave up 0 bases, with 10 bases separating them. CDR1 is KGHSH, CDR2 LQKENI, per germline. The CDR3 region is CASRGGMNTEAFF. The CDR3 nucleotides are TGTGCCAGCCGGGGCGGCATGAACACTGAAGCTTTCTTT.

This chain uses TRBV6-9 with TRBJ1-4, with a weak D call TRBD1 (5 bases). Germline V CDR1 and CDR2: MNHGY, SVAAGI. There are 15 residues in the CDR3. Trimming stripped 3 bases from V and 4 bases from J, with 12 bases between. Here the CDR3 reads CASSYLGGDNEKLFF. The CDR3 DNA is TGTGCCAGCAGTTACCTCGGGGGGGATAATGAAAAACTGTTTTTT.

The rearrangement joins TRBV29-1 to TRBJ1-2; 8 positions match TRBD1. Germline V lookup: CDR1 SQVTM, CDR2 ANQGSEA. The junction had 7 bases not matched to a gene; V was cut back by 6 bases and J by 4 bases. The CDR3 runs 13 residues. The CDR3 sequence is CSVNRGEGYGYTF. DNA of the CDR3: TGCAGCGTGAACAGGGGGGAGGGCTATGGCTACACCTTC. The variable domain in full, with the rest retrieved from reference TRBV29-1 and TRBJ1-2, is SAVISQKPSRDICQRGTSLTIQCQVDSQVTMMFWYRQQPGQSLTLIATANQGSEATYESGFVIDKFPISRPNLTFSTLTVSNMSPEDSSIYLCSVNRGEGYGYTFGSGTRLTVV.

Remarks on this clonotype: A much larger clone lies a single base off, so this may be a read error. This CDR3 is missing its conserved last phenylalanine or tryptophan, likely due to a read error. J is TRBJ1-2 and V is TRBV28; TRBD1 aligns across 7 bases. The germline V gene has CDR1 MDHEN and CDR2 SYDVKM. The CDR3 consists of 13 residues. V shed 3 bases, J shed 4 bases, and the junction held 2 bases outside the gene matches. The CDR3 coding sequence is TGTGCCAGCAGTTTGAAGGGGGCCTATGGCTACACCCTC. Its protein is CASSLKGAYGYTL.